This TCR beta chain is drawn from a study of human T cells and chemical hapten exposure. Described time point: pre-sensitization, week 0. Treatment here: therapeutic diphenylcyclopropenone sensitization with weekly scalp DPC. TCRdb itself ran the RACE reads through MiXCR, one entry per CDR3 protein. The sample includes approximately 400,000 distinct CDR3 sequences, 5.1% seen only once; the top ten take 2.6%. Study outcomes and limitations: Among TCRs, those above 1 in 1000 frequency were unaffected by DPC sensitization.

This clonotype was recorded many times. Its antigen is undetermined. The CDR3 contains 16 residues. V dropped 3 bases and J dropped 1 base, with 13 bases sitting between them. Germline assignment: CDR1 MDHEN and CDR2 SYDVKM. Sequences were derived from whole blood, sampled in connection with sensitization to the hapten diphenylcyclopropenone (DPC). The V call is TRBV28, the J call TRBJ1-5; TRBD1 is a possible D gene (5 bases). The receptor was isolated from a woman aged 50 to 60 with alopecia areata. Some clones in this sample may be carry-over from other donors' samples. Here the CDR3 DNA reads TGTGCCAGCAGTTTGGGCCCCAGGGCCAGCAATCAGCCCCAGCATTTT. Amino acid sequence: CASSLGPRASNQPQHF.